The clone carrying this T cell receptor beta chain was observed a handful of times. This sample's TCRbeta library carried unique molecular identifier barcodes. TCRdb itself ran the PCR reads through MiXCR, one entry per CDR3 protein. The sample shows about 600,000 distinct CDR3 sequences, over 9.5% of them seen only once. Germline V gene data show CDR1 as SGHRS and CDR2 as YFSETQ. The CDR3 sequence is 15 residues long. V was clipped by 0 bases and J by 12 bases; unmatched bases: 12. The sample originates from a study of T-cell reconstitution after alpha-beta-depleted transplantation in children. The V call is TRBV5-1, the J call TRBJ2-1; TRBD1 matches at 7 bases. The source was PBMCs from the stem cell graft donor, collected from the stem cell graft. This TCR was sampled from a human donor who donated a stem cell graft to a child with acute myeloid leukemia. CDR3 in DNA: TGCGCCAGCAGCTTGGATGGTGACAGGGTAGCTTGGCAGTTCTTC. Translated: CASSLDGDRVAWQFF.